This T cell receptor beta chain was sequenced in a study of shared clonotypes between healthy human individuals (dated by TCRdb to 2018 to 2020). Regarding the study in general: The cohort included three men and a couple of women between 18 and 49 years of age. For each donor, CD4 naive and CD4 memory were each run on three plates, CD8 naive on two plates, and CD8 memory on one plate. Blood TCR repertoires of five healthy adults were deeply sequenced to estimate repertoire size and the extent of clonotype sharing between individuals. Different laboratories and diverse techniques were used to prepare libraries and sequence TCR repertoires, to increase sequencing depth and limit assay-specific biases. Leukapheresis yielded between about 0.85 and 10 billion PBMCs per donor.

Using the deep immunoSEQ assay, TCR CDR3 regions were amplified from genomic DNA by multiplex PCR. Genomic DNA extracted from each cell subset was distributed evenly over all wells of several immunoSEQ 96-well plates, and each plate served as one replicate. For sorted subsets, roughly 0.2 ug genomic DNA, equal to 30,000 or so T cell genomes, was loaded into each replicate PCR. The purified libraries were quantified using a Qubit 3.0 fluorometer, sized with a Bioanalyzer 2100, and then quantified again using the KAPA Library Quantification kit. Every immunoSEQ 96-well plate was sequenced on a dedicated single-read 150-cycle Illumina NextSeq 550 flow cell. The study's processing was this. The immunoSEQ output contained only junctional sequences without quality scores, so filtering could not match that applied to full-length reads. Sequences were annotated with PyIR, a Python wrapper for IgBLAST v1.9, using IMGT germline references to assign V/J genes and CDR3. Reads were removed for weak V/J assignments (E-value above 1e-6), missing CDR3, stop codons, out-of-frame junctions, or ambiguous translated residues. V3J clonotypes were defined by identical inferred V gene, J gene, and CDR3 amino acid sequence. Percentage overlap between repertoires was calculated by dividing the number of shared unique clonotypes by the size of the smaller repertoire. Repertoire richness was assessed with RTK rarefaction, the Chao1 estimator, and Recon v2.1 estimates of unobserved clonotypes. For all TCRbeta clonotypes obtained by the gDNA method from a handful of donors, generation probabilities were computed with OLGA. TCRdb mirrors the immuneACCESS table, restricted to in-frame sequences. Some clones are absent from its copies; in checked studies, under half trace to an unresolved V gene, and the reason for the others is unknown. D and trimming come from the DNA, and the V and J calls and clone size come from that table. Present in this sample are roughly 570,000 clones, roughly 98% of which were seen just once. Approximately 0.3% of the sample is held by the ten biggest clonotypes.

CD8 naive samples were CD45RO-negative cells positively selected for CCR7, giving a CD45RA+CCR7+ population that excluded TemRA cells. The donors were healthy, HIV-negative adults who had no recently reported acute infections or vaccinations. All donors were Caucasian adults living in Nashville, Tennessee, USA. After blood collection by leukapheresis, PBMCs were isolated using Ficoll-Histopaque density gradient centrifugation and then cryopreserved in the vapor phase of liquid nitrogen. Analytical flow cytometry was used to check the purity and quantity of each magnetically sorted T cell population. Each sorted fraction had its genomic DNA isolated and then quantified by UV absorbance on a Nanodrop 2000c. CDR1 and CDR2 are read off the germline V gene (reference sequence) as MNHEY and SMNVEV. Including cysteine and phenylalanine, the CDR3 has 14 amino acids. Only CDR3 DNA is held: 42 bases, read in frame from base 1. Trimmed from V: 5 bases; trimmed from J: 3 bases; junction bases lacking a gene match: 6.

Concerning this clone: Its target antigen remains unknown. Base qualities are missing; no much larger clone stands one base away. Other DNA sequences in the sample encode the same CDR3.

Overall study outcomes, separate from this receptor: Sampling was restricted to blood, and TCR repertoires in tissues likely differ from the TCR repertoires found in blood. Clonotypes shared by all four sorted-subset donors showed higher generation probabilities than non-shared clonotypes. Rarefaction of sorted-subset datasets indicated incomplete sequencing despite the large sequencing depth. Naive subsets generally had larger estimated clonotype richness than memory subsets. Pairwise subsampling indicated that sequencing depth was expected to affect the degree of clonotype sharing among donors. Because the study included only a small number of donors, the genetic and exposure-history diversity represented was limited. Across a few donors, approximately 5% of naive CD4, around 3.5% of naive CD8, about 2.3% of memory CD4, and approximately 0.4% of memory CD8 clonotypes were shared.

This receptor was identified in a man younger than 40 in good health. The chain employs TRBV27 and TRBJ2-7, with TRBD1 matching 8 junction bases. Sequenced sample: naive CD8+ T cells sorted from blood. The cell subset or site label on this specimen signifies: CD45RA+CCR7+. The sequenced DNA: TGTGCCAGCAGTCCTGGACAGGGTGGCTACGAGCAGTACTTC. Its protein is CASSPGQGGYEQYF.